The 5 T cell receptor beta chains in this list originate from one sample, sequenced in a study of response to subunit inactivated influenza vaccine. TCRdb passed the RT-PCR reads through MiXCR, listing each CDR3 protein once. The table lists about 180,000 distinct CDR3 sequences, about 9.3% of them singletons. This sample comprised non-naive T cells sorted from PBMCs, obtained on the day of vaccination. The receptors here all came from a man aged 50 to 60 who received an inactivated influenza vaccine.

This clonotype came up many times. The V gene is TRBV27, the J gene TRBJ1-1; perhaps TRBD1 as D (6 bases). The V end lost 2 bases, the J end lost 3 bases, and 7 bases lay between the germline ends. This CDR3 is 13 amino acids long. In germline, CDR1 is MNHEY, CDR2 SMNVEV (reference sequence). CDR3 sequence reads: CASSLEGDTEAFF. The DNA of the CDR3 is TGTGCCAGCAGTTTAGAGGGGGACACTGAAGCTTTCTTT.

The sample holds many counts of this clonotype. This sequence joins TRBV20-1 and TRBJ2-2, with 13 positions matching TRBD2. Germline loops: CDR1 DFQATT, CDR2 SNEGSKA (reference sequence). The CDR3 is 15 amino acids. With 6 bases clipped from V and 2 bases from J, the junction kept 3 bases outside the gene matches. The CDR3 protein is CSAQGLAGNTGELFF. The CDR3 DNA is TGCAGTGCCCAGGGACTAGCGGGAAACACCGGGGAGCTGTTTTTT.

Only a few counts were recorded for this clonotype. CDR3 sequence reads: CSASILAEQETQYF. Written as DNA, the CDR3 is TGCAGTGCTAGTATCCTAGCGGAACAAGAGACCCAGTACTTC. The V and J genes are TRBV20-1 and TRBJ2-5; 7 bases agree with TRBD2. This CDR3 contains 14 residues. Germline trimming cut 3 bases from V and 2 bases from J; bases unmatched to any gene: 6. Germline CDR1 is DFQATT and CDR2 is SNEGSKA (reference sequence).

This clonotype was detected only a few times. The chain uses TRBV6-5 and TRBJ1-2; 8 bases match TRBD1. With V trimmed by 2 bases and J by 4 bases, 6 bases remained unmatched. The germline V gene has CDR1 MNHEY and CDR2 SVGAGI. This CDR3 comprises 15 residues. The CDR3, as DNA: TGTGCCAGCAGTTACACCGGGACAGGATCCTATGGCTACACCTTC. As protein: CASSYTGTGSYGYTF.

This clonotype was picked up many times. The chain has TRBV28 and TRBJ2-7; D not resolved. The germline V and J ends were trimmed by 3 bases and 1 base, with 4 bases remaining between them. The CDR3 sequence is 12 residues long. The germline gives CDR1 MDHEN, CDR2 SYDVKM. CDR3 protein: CASSLGSYEQYF. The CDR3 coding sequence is TGTGCCAGCAGTTTGGGGTCCTACGAGCAGTACTTC.